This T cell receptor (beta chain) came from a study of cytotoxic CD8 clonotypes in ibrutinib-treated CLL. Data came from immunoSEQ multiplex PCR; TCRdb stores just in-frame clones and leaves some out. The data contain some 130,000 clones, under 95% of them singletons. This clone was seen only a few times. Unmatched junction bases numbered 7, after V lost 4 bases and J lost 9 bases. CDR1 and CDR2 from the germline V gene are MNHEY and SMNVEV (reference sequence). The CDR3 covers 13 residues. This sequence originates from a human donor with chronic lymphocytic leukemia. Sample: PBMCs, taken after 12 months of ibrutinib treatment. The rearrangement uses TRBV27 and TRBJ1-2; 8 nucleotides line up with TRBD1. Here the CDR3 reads CASSSGQGRSYTF. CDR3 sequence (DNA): TGTGCCAGCAGTTCCGGACAGGGAAGGAGCTACACCTTC.